This T cell receptor beta chain is from a study of shared clonotypes between healthy human individuals. Study context: Donors were a couple of women and three men aged 18 to 49. The plates for each donor numbered three CD4 naive, three CD4 memory, two CD8 naive and one CD8 memory. Study outcomes and limitations: For naive CD4 cells, around 5% of clonotypes were shared across a handful of donors.

Partitioning of CD4+ cells yielded a CD45RA+ naive subset and a CD45RA-negative memory subset. The data were produced by immunoSEQ multiplex PCR, yet TCRdb's version contains in-frame clones alone and is incomplete. The sample carries some 2.1 million clones, 85% to 95% recorded once. About this clone itself: Its antigen is currently unknown.

In germline, CDR1 is SGHNT, CDR2 YYREEE (reference sequence). The CDR3 is 15 amino acids. Trimming took 0 bases from V and 0 from J, leaving 6 bases between them. The chain links TRBV5-4 to TRBJ2-2; D not certain. The receptor was derived from a man in his late teens or twenties in good health. Material for sequencing was naive CD4+ T cells sorted from blood. Subset defined: CD45RA+ positively selected. The CDR3 bases are TGTGCCAGCAGCTTGGAGCGCGCGAACACCGGGGAGCTGTTTTTT. This sequence encodes CASSLERANTGELFF.